The 7 T cell receptor beta chains presented below share a single source sample, sequenced in a study of cytomegalovirus exposure and HLA in healthy donors. The PCR employed 60 Vbeta primers together with 13 Jbeta primers. Measured with immunoSEQ multiplex PCR; TCRdb has only the in-frame clones, and not every one. This table has 100,000 to 120,000 clones, approximately 84% appearing once. Source material: PBMCs. The source of these receptors is a male donor in good health and CMV-seronegative.

This chain links TRBV4-1 with TRBJ2-7; 8 bases agree with TRBD2. Germline CDR1 and CDR2: MGHRA and YSYEKL. This CDR3 comprises 15 residues. V lost 0 bases to trimming and J lost 2 bases; unmatched junction nucleotides: 3. The CDR3 DNA reads as TGCGCCAGCAGCCAAGAGCACGGGGGGGCCTACGAGCAGTACTTC. Encoded protein: CASSQEHGGAYEQYF.

J is TRBJ1-5 and V is TRBV5-5; D perhaps matches TRBD1 (6 bases). V was clipped by 4 bases and J by 1 base, with 12 bases between them. The CDR3 consists of 15 residues. Per germline, CDR1 SGHKS and CDR2 YYEKEE (reference sequence). CDR3 in amino acids: CASSTTGTSNQPQHF. Here the CDR3 DNA reads TGTGCCAGCAGCACAACCGGGACAAGCAATCAGCCCCAGCATTTT.

The V and J genes are TRBV7-2 and TRBJ2-7, with a possible D match to TRBD1 (5 bases). V was clipped by 2 bases and J by 6 bases, with 11 bases between them. The germline V gene encodes CDR1 SGHTA and CDR2 FQGNSA. This CDR3 is 13 amino acids long. The CDR3 sequence: CASSLQGVGEQYF. In DNA, the CDR3 is TGTGCCAGCAGCTTACAGGGTGTGGGCGAGCAGTACTTC.

This chain joins TRBV6-6 and TRBJ2-1; perhaps TRBD1 as D (5 bases). V lost 1 base, J lost 4 bases, and 14 bases lay in between. CDR3 length equals 16 residues. Per germline, CDR1 MNHNY and CDR2 SVGAGI (reference sequence). The CDR3 DNA reads TGTGCCAGCAGTTACTATCAGGGTGGACCGTACAATGAGCAGTTCTTC. It encodes CASSYYQGGPYNEQFF.

The chain carries TRBV27 and TRBJ2-3, with D possibly matching TRBD1 (5 bases). V was pared by 4 bases and J by 2 bases, with 16 bases between. Germline lookup yields CDR1 MNHEY and CDR2 SMNVEV (reference sequence). CDR3 length equals 16 residues. The chain's CDR3 is CASSSPLGELTDTQYF. The CDR3 nucleotides are TGTGCCAGCAGTTCCCCCCTAGGGGAACTCACAGATACGCAGTATTTT.

The CDR3 protein is CASERGNNQPQHF. CDR3 sequence (DNA): TGTGCCAGCGAGAGGGGGAATAATCAGCCCCAGCATTTT. The rearrangement joins TRBV6-5 to TRBJ1-5, with D perhaps TRBD1 (6 bases). The CDR3 loop spans 13 amino acids. The germline V gene has CDR1 MNHEY and CDR2 SVGAGI. V lost 8 bases and J lost 4, with 12 bases in between.

The V gene is TRBV7-9, the J gene TRBJ1-1; D might be TRBD1 (5 bases). In germline, CDR1 is SEHNR, CDR2 FQNEAQ (reference sequence). The CDR3 is 13 amino acids. V lost 1 base to trimming and J lost 7 bases, with 10 bases between them. CDR3 bases: TGTGCCAGCAGCTTAGGGCAGGGAGGTGAAGCTTTCTTT. This gives the protein CASSLGQGGEAFF.